This TCR beta chain was captured by sequencing in a study of T cells after posttransplantation cyclophosphamide (dated by TCRdb to the mid-2010s). For the study in its entirety: Using TRB sequencing, the study followed how the T cell repertoire reconstituted after myeloablative bone marrow transplantation in which posttransplantation cyclophosphamide served as GVHD prophylaxis. Samples from 30 to 45 PTCy-treated patients and under 20 related bone marrow donors of those patients were subjected to antigen receptor sequencing. TRB sequencing was performed on blood from all 34 PTCy patients with 1-year posttransplant specimens. Up to roughly 3 additional blood samples from 2 to 5.2 years after transplant were also TRB-sequenced in 3 patients, as was pretransplant blood from 4 patients. Because TRA and TRB clonality were tightly correlated in 9 or 10 samples, subsequent TCR analyses were focused on TRB only. Public TRB sequences were compared against a database of over 3,000 sequences linked to responses to pathogens, tumor antigens, self-antigens and alloantigens. Study-wide conclusions, independent of this receptor: Donor-recipient similarity was low at 1-2 months but rose over the first year, and later blood repertoires were often dominated by donor CD8+ memory clones. The TRB repertoires of T cells infiltrating skin or the GI tract showed only limited overlap with the TRB repertoires found in blood. Across 40 to 55 patients, TRB clonality was highly associated with recipient CMV seropositivity and CMV reactivation, and PTCy diversity was similar to diversity in CNI/methotrexate controls.

CDR1 SGHTA and CDR2 FQGNSA were looked up in the germline V gene. The germline V end is reduced by 4 bases and the J end by 7 bases; junction bases left unmatched: 7. Taken from cysteine to phenylalanine, the CDR3 has 14 residues. The sequence is cut down to CDR3 DNA, 42 bases in frame from base 1. On the day of marrow donation, related bone marrow donors gave peripheral blood samples. Peripheral blood and bone marrow mononuclear cells were isolated by Ficoll-Hypaque density centrifugation and were cryopreserved. TRB sequencing used genomic DNA with the immunoSEQ assay at survey resolution or the hsTCRB kit. Regarding the original processing steps: The immunoSEQ software handled initial read processing, and the LymphoSeq R package was used for repertoire analyses. Clonality was computed as 1 minus normalized Shannon entropy, and a Gini coefficient was also calculated for each TRB dataset. To infer phenotypes in unsorted samples, TRB sequences from sorted subsets of the recipient or donor were mapped onto the unsorted samples of the same recipient. The source is immuneACCESS, and TCRdb retained only in-frame sequences with V and J called. Part of the clones is not carried over; for the studies checked, unresolved V genes explain less than half of this, and the remainder is unexplained. V, J and clone size were drawn from that table, and D and trimming were deduced from the DNA. The sample yields some 66,000 clones; around 95% were counted once. The ten largest clones capture nearly 3% of the sample.

Remarks on this clone: Its antigen remains undetermined. No much larger clone is present one base from it, and per-base qualities are unavailable.

The specimen sequenced was PBMCs. The V and J segments used are TRBV7-2 and TRBJ1-2; TRBD1 lines up with 9 middle nucleotides. The TCR was taken from a woman in her twenties or thirties in good health and a related stem cell transplant donor. CDR3 sequence: CASSSRDRVAGYTF. The base sequence is TGTGCCAGCAGCTCCCGGGACAGGGTTGCTGGCTACACCTTC.